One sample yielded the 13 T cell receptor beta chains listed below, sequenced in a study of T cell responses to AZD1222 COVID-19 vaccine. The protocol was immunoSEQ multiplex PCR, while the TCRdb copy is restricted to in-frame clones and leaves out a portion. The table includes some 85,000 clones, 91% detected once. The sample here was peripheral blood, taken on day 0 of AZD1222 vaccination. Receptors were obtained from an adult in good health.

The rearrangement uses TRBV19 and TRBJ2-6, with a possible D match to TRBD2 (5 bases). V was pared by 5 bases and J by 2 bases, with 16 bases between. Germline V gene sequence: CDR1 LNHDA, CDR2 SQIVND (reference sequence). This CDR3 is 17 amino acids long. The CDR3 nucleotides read TGTGCCAGTAGTCCCTCTTCTAGCTCCGCTGGGGCCAACGTCCTGACTTTC. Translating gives CASSPSSSSAGANVLTF.

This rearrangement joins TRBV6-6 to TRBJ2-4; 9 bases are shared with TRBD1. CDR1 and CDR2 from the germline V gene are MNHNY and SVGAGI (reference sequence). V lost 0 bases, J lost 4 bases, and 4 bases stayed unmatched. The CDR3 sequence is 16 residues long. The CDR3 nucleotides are TGTGCCAGCAGTTACTCGTACGGACAGGGGAAAAACATTCAGTACTTC. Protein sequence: CASSYSYGQGKNIQYF.

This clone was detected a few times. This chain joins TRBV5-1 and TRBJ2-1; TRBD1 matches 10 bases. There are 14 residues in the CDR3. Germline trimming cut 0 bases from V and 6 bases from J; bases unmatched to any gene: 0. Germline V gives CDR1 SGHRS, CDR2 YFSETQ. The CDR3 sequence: CASSLGDRGNEQFF. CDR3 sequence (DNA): TGCGCCAGCAGCTTGGGGGACAGGGGCAATGAGCAGTTCTTC.

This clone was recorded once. This CDR3 is CASSFTRTGELFF. DNA for the CDR3: TGTGCCAGCAGCTTCACGAGGACCGGGGAGCTGTTTTTT. This sequence joins TRBV7-9 and TRBJ2-2; D not certain. In germline, CDR1 is SEHNR, CDR2 FQNEAQ (reference sequence). The V end was cut by 3 bases, the J end by 5 bases, with 7 bases between. The CDR3 spans 13 residues.

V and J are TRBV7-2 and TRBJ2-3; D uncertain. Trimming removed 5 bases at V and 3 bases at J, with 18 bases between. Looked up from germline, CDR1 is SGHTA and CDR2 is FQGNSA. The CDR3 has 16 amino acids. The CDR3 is CASSVGGFPKTDTQYF. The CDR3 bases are TGTGCCAGCAGCGTGGGCGGTTTTCCGAAAACAGATACGCAGTATTTT.

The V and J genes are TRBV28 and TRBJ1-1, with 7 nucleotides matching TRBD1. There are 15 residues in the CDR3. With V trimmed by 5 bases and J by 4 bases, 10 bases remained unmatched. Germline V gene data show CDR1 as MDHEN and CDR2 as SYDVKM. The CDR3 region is CASSPTGEGATEAFF. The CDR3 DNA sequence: TGTGCCAGCAGTCCAACAGGGGAAGGGGCCACTGAAGCTTTCTTT. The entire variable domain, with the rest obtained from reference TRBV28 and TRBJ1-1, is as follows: DVKVTQSSRYLVKRTGEKVFLECVQDMDHENMFWYRQDPGLGLRLIYFSYDVKMKEKGDIPEGYSVSREKKERFSLILESASTNQTSMYLCASSPTGEGATEAFFGQGTRLTVV.

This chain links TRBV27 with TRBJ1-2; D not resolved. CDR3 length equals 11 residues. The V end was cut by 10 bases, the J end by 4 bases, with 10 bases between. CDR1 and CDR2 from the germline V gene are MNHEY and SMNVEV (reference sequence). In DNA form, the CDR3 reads TGTGCCACCGCAGACCGCTATGGCTACACCTTC. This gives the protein CATADRYGYTF.

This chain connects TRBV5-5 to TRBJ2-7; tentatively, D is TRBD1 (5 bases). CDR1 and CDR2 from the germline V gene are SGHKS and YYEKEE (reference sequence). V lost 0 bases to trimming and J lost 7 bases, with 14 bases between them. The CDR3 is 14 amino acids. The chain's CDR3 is CASSLGGPPREQYF. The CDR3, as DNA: TGTGCCAGCAGCTTGGGGGGCCCTCCGAGGGAGCAGTACTTC.

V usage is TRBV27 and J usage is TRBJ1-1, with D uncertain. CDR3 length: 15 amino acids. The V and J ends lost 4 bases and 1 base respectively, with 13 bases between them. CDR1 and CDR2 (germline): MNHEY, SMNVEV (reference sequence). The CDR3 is CASSSPGRRNTEAFF. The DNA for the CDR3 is TGTGCCAGCAGTTCCCCAGGACGCCGGAACACTGAAGCTTTCTTT.

The CDR3 region is CASSRQGNTEAFF. CDR3 DNA: TGTGCCAGCAGTCGACAGGGAAACACTGAAGCTTTCTTT. The V call is TRBV3-1 (or the pseudogene TRBV3-2), the J call TRBJ1-1; 7 nucleotides line up with TRBD1. The CDR3 runs to 13 residues. The junction had 3 bases not matched to a gene; V was cut back by 6 bases and J by 2 bases. Per the germline V gene, CDR1 is LGHDT and CDR2 is YNNKEL (reference sequence).

CDR3 nucleotide sequence: TGTGCCAGCAGCTTGGCAAGGATGCAGAATGGCTACACCTTC. Encoded protein: CASSLARMQNGYTF. The chain combines TRBV11-2 with TRBJ1-2, with D unresolved. V lost 3 bases, J lost 6 bases, and 14 bases lay in between. In germline, CDR1 is SGHAT, CDR2 FQNNGV. The CDR3 runs to 14 residues.

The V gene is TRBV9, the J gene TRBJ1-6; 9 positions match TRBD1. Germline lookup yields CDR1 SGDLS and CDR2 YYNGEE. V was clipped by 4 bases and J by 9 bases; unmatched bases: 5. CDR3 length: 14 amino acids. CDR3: CASSWDRAGSPLHF. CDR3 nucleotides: TGTGCCAGCAGCTGGGACAGGGCGGGTTCACCCCTCCACTTT.

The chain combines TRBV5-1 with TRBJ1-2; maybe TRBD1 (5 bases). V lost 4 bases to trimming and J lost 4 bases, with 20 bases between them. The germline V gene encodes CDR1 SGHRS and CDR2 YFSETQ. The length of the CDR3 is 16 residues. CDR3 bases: TGCGCCAGCAGCCCCCAAGTTCCAGGGAATCGCTATGGCTACACCTTC. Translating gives CASSPQVPGNRYGYTF.